These 25 T cell receptor beta chains share one sample of origin, sequenced in a study of OX40 agonist ivuxolimab in advanced cancers. TCRdb's copy holds only in-frame clones and misses some; the assay was immunoSEQ multiplex PCR. The table includes 73,000 or so clones, almost 85% detected once. Sequenced here: CD4+ or CD8+ T cells sorted from blood, sampled in a trial of the OX40 agonist ivuxolimab. The receptors come from an adult with an advanced solid tumor such as melanoma, head and neck, liver or kidney cancer.

This clone was seen a single time. Other nucleotide sequences from this sample produce the same CDR3. This chain links TRBV7-2 with TRBJ2-3; no definite D call. The germline V gene has CDR1 SGHTA and CDR2 FQGNSA. The CDR3 covers 14 residues. V dropped 1 base and J dropped 0 bases, with 5 bases sitting between them. DNA for the CDR3: TGTGCCAGCAGCTTAGGTGCCAGCACAGATACGCAGTATTTT. This sequence encodes CASSLGASTDTQYF.

The V call is TRBV7-2, the J call TRBJ2-1; no clear D gene. V was shortened by 5 bases and J by 10 bases, with 9 bases between the two germline ends. The germline V gene encodes CDR1 SGHTA and CDR2 FQGNSA. This CDR3 has 11 residues. The CDR3 spells CASSQSGEQFF. CDR3 DNA sequence: TGTGCCAGCAGCCAGAGTGGGGAGCAGTTCTTC.

The chain combines TRBV5-1 with TRBJ1-2, with 8 positions matching TRBD1. This CDR3 contains 15 residues. The ends lost 2 bases at V and 2 bases at J; junction bases unmatched: 5. Looked up from germline, CDR1 is SGHRS and CDR2 is YFSETQ. The CDR3 spells CASSFDGTGNYGYTF. In DNA form, the CDR3 reads TGCGCCAGCAGCTTCGACGGGACAGGAAACTATGGCTACACCTTC.

The J gene is TRBJ2-2, the V gene TRBV7-3; D might be TRBD1 (5 bases). The V gene's germline CDR1 is SGHTA and CDR2 FQGTGA. This CDR3 region has 15 residues. Trimming left V 5 bases short and J 2 bases short, with 12 bases between. The CDR3 sequence: CASSQLGHNTGELFF. The CDR3 DNA follows: TGTGCCAGCAGCCAACTTGGACACAACACCGGGGAGCTGTTTTTT.

This chain joins TRBV27 and TRBJ2-6, with a possible D match to TRBD1 (6 bases). Germline assignment: CDR1 MNHEY and CDR2 SMNVEV (reference sequence). This CDR3 has 16 residues. V shed 3 bases and J shed 3 bases, with 12 bases lying between them. The CDR3 reads CASSLGRGYGANVLTF. For the CDR3, the DNA is TGTGCCAGCAGTTTGGGCAGGGGATATGGGGCCAACGTCCTGACTTTC.

This clone was detected only once. The chain links TRBV6-1 to TRBJ2-7; D gene uncertain. Germline V gene sequence: CDR1 MNHNS, CDR2 SASEGT. V lost 7 bases and J 1 base, leaving 5 bases between the germline ends. The CDR3 contains 11 residues. CDR3 region: CASTGSYEQYF. CDR3 nucleotides: TGTGCCAGCACCGGGTCCTACGAGCAGTACTTC.

The genes are TRBV6-4 and TRBJ2-1; either TRBD1 or TRBD2 may fit D (5 bases each). CDR3 size: 13 residues. Germline CDR1 reads MRHNA; CDR2 reads SNTAGT. The V end was cut by 4 bases, the J end by 6 bases, with 10 bases between. The CDR3 region has the DNA TGTGCCAGCAGTGTCGTTGGGGGCAATGAGCAGTTCTTC. Its translation is CASSVVGGNEQFF.

V gene TRBV21-1 combines with J gene TRBJ2-6; the tabulated D call, TRBD2, remains unverified against the DNA. TRBV21-1 is listed as a pseudogene. There are 17 residues in the CDR3. The CDR3 region is CASSKGGETSGANVLTF. In DNA form, the CDR3 reads TGTGCCAGCAGCAAAGGGGGGGAGACCTCTGGGGCCAACGTCCTGACTTTC.

The chain uses TRBV5-1 and TRBJ2-3; 7 bases are shared with TRBD1. The CDR3 sequence is 16 residues long. J lost 0 bases, V lost 4 bases, and 8 bases had no gene match. Germline V gene data show CDR1 as SGHRS and CDR2 as YFSETQ. For the CDR3, the DNA is TGCGCCAGCAGCGGGAAAGACAGGGCGAGCACAGATACGCAGTATTTT. Amino acid sequence: CASSGKDRASTDTQYF. Filled out from reference TRBV5-1 and TRBJ2-3, the complete variable domain reads KAGVTQTPRYLIKTRGQQVTLSCSPISGHRSVSWYQQTPGQGLQFLFEYFSETQRNKGNFPGRFSGRQFSNSRSEMNVSTLELGDSALYLCASSGKDRASTDTQYFGPGTRLTVL.

The gene calls are TRBV7-2 and TRBJ2-1; D remains unclear. The germline CDR1 and CDR2 sequences are SGHTA and FQGNSA. V gave up 4 bases and J gave up 0 bases, with 13 bases separating them. CDR3 size: 16 residues. Written as DNA, the CDR3 is TGTGCCAGCAGCTCTCGACGGACGGGCTCCTACAATGAGCAGTTCTTC. This gives the protein CASSSRRTGSYNEQFF. The complete variable domain, with remaining parts taken from reference TRBV7-2 and TRBJ2-1, reads GAGVSQSPSNKVTEKGKDVELRCDPISGHTALYWYRQSLGQGLEFLIYFQGNSAPDKSGLPSDRFSAERTGGSVSTLTIQRTQQEDSAVYLCASSSRRTGSYNEQFFGPGTRLTVL.

V gene TRBV4-3 combines with J gene TRBJ2-1; 7 bases fit TRBD2. The germline CDR1 and CDR2 sequences are LGHNA and YSLEER. This CDR3 is built from 14 residues. The ends lost 3 bases at V and 8 bases at J; junction bases unmatched: 7. The CDR3 DNA reads as TGCGCCAGCAGCCACCCCTTGGGAGGGCATGAGCAGTTCTTC. Amino acids: CASSHPLGGHEQFF.

The CDR3 DNA reads TGTGCCAGCAGCGTATCAGGGTGGGAATATGGCTACACCTTC. Amino acids: CASSVSGWEYGYTF. The chain employs TRBV9 and TRBJ1-2, with a tentative D call TRBD1 (5 bases). The CDR3 sequence is 14 residues long. Germline V gives CDR1 SGDLS, CDR2 YYNGEE. Deletions cut 1 base from V and 5 bases from J, with 12 bases between.

The chain carries TRBV18 and TRBJ2-2; D could derive from TRBD1 or TRBD2 (6 bases each). V lost 3 bases and J lost 9, with 23 bases in between. The CDR3 sequence is 17 residues long. Germline lookup yields CDR1 KGHSH and CDR2 LQKENI. CDR3 in DNA: TGTGCCAGCTCACCGCGTACCGGGACGGGGGCCGACAGGGAGCTGTTTTTT. Translated: CASSPRTGTGADRELFF.

This chain joins TRBV19 and TRBJ1-3; a weak D match, TRBD1 (6 bases). Looked up from germline, CDR1 is LNHDA and CDR2 is SQIVND (reference sequence). The CDR3 runs to 14 residues. Trimming took off 6 bases at V and 2 bases at J, with 11 bases between the two ends. This CDR3 is CASREWGPGNTIYF. In nucleotides, the CDR3 is TGTGCCAGTAGGGAGTGGGGGCCTGGAAACACCATATATTTT. Full variable domain (missing parts from reference TRBV19 and TRBJ1-3): DGGITQSPKYLFRKEGQNVTLSCEQNLNHDAMYWYRQDPGQGLRLIYYSQIVNDFQKGDIAEGYSVSREKKESFPLTVTSAQKNPTAFYLCASREWGPGNTIYFGEGSWLTVV.

The chain couples TRBV6-1 to TRBJ1-2, with TRBD1 as a possible D gene (6 bases). The germline V gene has CDR1 MNHNS and CDR2 SASEGT. The length of the CDR3 is 14 residues. V was pared by 6 bases and J by 6 bases, with 17 bases between. CDR3 nucleotides: TGTGCCAGCAGCCTGGGGCAGGGGTTGGATGGCTACACCTTC. It translates to CASSLGQGLDGYTF.

The sample holds one count of this clone. The chain combines TRBV11-3 with TRBJ2-7, with unresolved D. This CDR3 is 13 amino acids long. Deletions cut 0 bases from V and 3 bases from J, with 6 bases between. Germline values: CDR1 SGHNT, CDR2 YENEEA. In DNA form, the CDR3 reads TGTGCCAGCAGCTTAGATCCTCGCTACGAGCAGTACTTC. It encodes CASSLDPRYEQYF.

The chain carries TRBV2 and TRBJ2-7, with 10 bases lining up with TRBD1. The length of the CDR3 is 16 residues. J gave up 0 bases and V 6 bases, and 8 bases lay outside the gene matches. Germline lookup yields CDR1 SNHLY and CDR2 FYNNEI. This CDR3 is CASSRPDRGLSYEQYF. DNA for the CDR3: TGTGCCAGCAGCCGACCCGACAGGGGGCTCTCCTACGAGCAGTACTTC.

V and J are TRBV4-2 and TRBJ1-3; 7 nucleotides align to TRBD1. The CDR3 is 16 amino acids. Looked up from germline, CDR1 is LGHNA and CDR2 is YNFKEQ. V shed 4 bases and J 7 bases; nucleotides not matched to a gene: 13. The CDR3 spells CASSRFSEQGRNTIYF. The CDR3, as DNA: TGTGCCAGCAGCCGCTTTTCCGAACAGGGGAGGAACACCATATATTTT.

This chain links TRBV7-2 with TRBJ2-5; 9 nucleotides match TRBD2. This CDR3 is 16 amino acids long. Germline-derived CDR1 and CDR2 are SGHTA and FQGNSA. V was pared by 3 bases and J by 3 bases, with 8 bases of the junction left unmatched. DNA of the CDR3: TGTGCCAGCAGCTTTTTGGCGGGGGGGCCTAAAGAGACCCAGTACTTC. This encodes CASSFLAGGPKETQYF.

This chain uses TRBV5-1 with TRBJ2-1; weak D call: TRBD1 (5 bases). Germline V gene data show CDR1 as SGHRS and CDR2 as YFSETQ. V was clipped by 0 bases and J by 2 bases, with 9 bases between them. There are 15 residues in the CDR3. This CDR3 reads CASSLALGPYNEQFF. DNA of the CDR3: TGCGCCAGCAGCTTGGCCCTGGGGCCCTACAATGAGCAGTTCTTC.

The rearrangement joins TRBV6-5 to TRBJ1-5; no clear D. This CDR3 has 14 amino acids. In germline, CDR1 is MNHEY, CDR2 SVGAGI. V dropped 0 bases and J dropped 2 bases, with 5 bases sitting between them. The CDR3 protein is CASSYSHGNQPQHF. The CDR3 DNA sequence: TGTGCCAGCAGTTACTCCCACGGCAATCAGCCCCAGCATTTT.

This rearrangement joins TRBV11-1 to TRBJ2-2; D is possibly TRBD1 or TRBD2 (5 bases each). Germline V gene sequence: CDR1 SGHAT, CDR2 FQDESV (reference sequence). V was shortened by 3 bases and J by 4 bases, with 12 bases between the two germline ends. The CDR3 length is 15 residues. The CDR3 coding sequence is TGTGCCAGCAGCTTTACCGGGACGGTCACCGGGGAGCTGTTTTTT. It yields the protein CASSFTGTVTGELFF.

DNA of the CDR3: TGTGCCAGCAGTTCGGGACAGGGGATTTATGGCTACACCTTC. Protein sequence: CASSSGQGIYGYTF. The rearrangement joins TRBV7-2 to TRBJ1-2; 10 nucleotides align to TRBD1. This CDR3 contains 14 residues. CDR1 is SGHTA, CDR2 FQGNSA, per germline. With V trimmed by 6 bases and J by 5 bases, 6 bases remained unmatched.

The gene calls are TRBV25-1 and TRBJ1-1, with D unresolved. Germline V CDR1 and CDR2: MGHDK, SYGVNS. The V end lost 1 base, the J end lost 5 bases, and 8 bases lay between the germline ends. This CDR3 has 13 amino acids. The CDR3 here is CASSESWGTEAFF. The CDR3 bases are TGTGCCAGCAGTGAATCGTGGGGTACTGAAGCTTTCTTT.

The rearrangement joins TRBV6-4 to TRBJ2-7; 7 bases map to TRBD2. V was pared by 6 bases and J by 4 bases, with 12 bases of the junction left unmatched. The CDR3 is 15 residues long. Per the germline V gene, CDR1 is MRHNA and CDR2 is SNTAGT. CDR3 DNA: TGTGCCAGCAGATCGCCCCGGGGGAGGGTTTACGAGCAGTACTTC. The encoded protein is CASRSPRGRVYEQYF.